One and the same sample provided the 2 T cell receptor beta chains below, sequenced in a study of T-cell reconstitution after alpha-beta-depleted transplantation in children. Preparation of the TCRbeta library used unique molecular identifiers. TCRdb re-called the PCR reads through MiXCR, storing one row per CDR3 protein. The sample holds some 440,000 distinct CDR3 sequences; about 16% are singletons and the top ten take 25% to 30%. Sequencing was performed on PBMCs, mostly from graft donor cells, taken 360 days after TCRalphabeta/CD19-depleted stem cell transplant. These receptors came from a boy in the first two years of life who had a stem cell transplant for Wiskott-Aldrich syndrome, so the T cells may come from the graft donor.

The chain carries TRBV29-1 and TRBJ2-3; 7 bases map to TRBD2. The J segment lost 0 bases and the V segment lost 6 bases, leaving 9 bases of the junction unmatched. The germline gives CDR1 SQVTM, CDR2 ANQGSEA. CDR3 length: 15 residues. CDR3 DNA sequence: TGCAGCGTAAGGGAGGGATCCTATAGCACAGATACGCAGTATTTT. This codes for CSVREGSYSTDTQYF.

This clonotype was recorded at least ten times. The V gene is TRBV20-1, the J gene TRBJ2-1, with D hard to call. The CDR3 contains 13 residues. The V end lost 3 bases, the J end lost 5 bases, and 11 bases lay between the germline ends. The germline gives CDR1 DFQATT, CDR2 SNEGSKA (reference sequence). DNA of the CDR3: TGCAGTGCTAGTTTAGGTGTGGACAATGAGCAGTTCTTC. It yields the protein CSASLGVDNEQFF.